This entry lists 18 T cell receptor beta chains sequenced from one sample in a study of T-cell memory formation after mild COVID-19 (dated by TCRdb to 2020 to 2022). The protocol used for the library was 5' RACE. Sequencing relied on an Illumina NovaSeq 6000. In-frame beta chains were kept once TCRdb had trimmed the public reads at Q25 with fastp and called clones with MiXCR. Merged by CDR3 protein, the rows form single entries marked with the most common genes and DNA. Counted in this sample were under 200,000 distinct CDR3 sequences; roughly 28% of them appeared once. Around 12% of the sample rests with the top ten. Sample: PBMCs or a T cell subset sorted from them (not recorded which). These receptors all stem from an adult woman who had mild COVID-19 (a few samples of this study predate the infection). The sample titles of this study are shuffled in the database, so cell type and time point are left out; the donor was told from shared clones.

This clonotype was seen a handful of times. The V gene is TRBV10-3, the J gene TRBJ2-7; D could derive from TRBD1 or TRBD2 (5 bases each). Trimming cost V 4 bases and J 0 bases, with 10 bases left between them. Looked up from germline, CDR1 is ENHRY and CDR2 is SYGVKD. The CDR3 length is 14 residues. The CDR3: CAISAGPSSYEQYF. The CDR3 DNA is TGTGCCATCAGTGCGGGGCCAAGCTCCTACGAGCAGTACTTC.

This clonotype was counted a few times. The rearrangement links TRBV4-3 to TRBJ2-7, with TRBD1 matching over 8 bases. The germline V gene has CDR1 LGHNA and CDR2 YSLEER. V dropped 0 bases and J dropped 3; count of bases not matched to a gene: 10. The CDR3 runs to 17 residues. CDR3 loop: CASSQDFSGTGFYEQYF. The CDR3 nucleotides are TGCGCCAGCAGCCAAGATTTCTCCGGGACAGGCTTCTACGAGCAGTACTTC.

Concerning this clonotype itself: Compared with germline, one end of the junction differs, possibly owing to a read error. The J gene is TRBJ2-5, the V gene TRBV11-2; D uncertain. Germline lookup yields CDR1 SGHAT and CDR2 FQNNGV. The CDR3 extends over 11 amino acids. CDR3 protein: CASSLGADQAF. In DNA form, the CDR3 reads TGTGCCAGCAGCTTAGGTGCAGATCAGGCCTTC. Full variable domain (missing parts from reference TRBV11-2 and TRBJ2-5): EAGVAQSPRYKIIEKRQSVAFWCNPISGHATLYWYQQILGQGPKLLIQFQNNGVVDDSQLPKDRFSAERLKGVDSTLKIQPAKLEDSAVYLCASSLGADQAFGPGTRLLVL.

This clonotype appeared a few times. The J gene is TRBJ2-1, the V gene TRBV4-2; no clear D gene. The CDR3 covers 16 residues. Germline CDR1 and CDR2: LGHNA and YNFKEQ. V shed 0 bases and J shed 1 base, with 10 bases lying between them. CDR3 sequence (DNA): TGTGCCAGCAGCCAAGATCCAACTGGATCCTACAATGAGCAGTTCTTC. As protein: CASSQDPTGSYNEQFF.

The CDR3 is CASSLAPMPSYEQYF. CDR3 coding DNA: TGCGCCAGCAGCTTGGCCCCCATGCCCTCCTACGAGCAGTACTTC. This chain joins TRBV5-1 and TRBJ2-7; no clear D. Trimming took 0 bases from V and 0 from J, leaving 10 bases between them. The CDR3 spans 15 residues. Germline V lookup: CDR1 SGHRS, CDR2 YFSETQ.

This clonotype was detected only a few times. The chain is built from TRBV6-5 and TRBJ2-1; no clear D gene. Germline-derived CDR1 and CDR2 are MNHEY and SVGAGI. The CDR3 sequence is 14 residues long. V was cut by 2 bases and J by 4 bases, with 9 bases left in between. CDR3 DNA sequence: TGTGCCAGCAGTTACGACTCAGAGTACAATGAGCAGTTCTTC. This codes for CASSYDSEYNEQFF.

The rearrangement links TRBV11-2 to TRBJ2-7; the match to TRBD2 covers 7 bases. The length of the CDR3 is 15 residues. Germline CDR1 reads SGHAT; CDR2 reads FQNNGV. Germline trimming cut 4 bases from V and 0 bases from J; bases unmatched to any gene: 6. CDR3 coding DNA: TGTGCCAGCAGCTCGGGGGGAGGTTTCTCCTACGAGCAGTACTTC. Amino acids: CASSSGGGFSYEQYF.

The table lists this clonotype with a few counts. The chain couples TRBV4-2 to TRBJ2-5; TRBD2 agrees at 10 bases. The length of the CDR3 is 17 residues. Per germline, CDR1 LGHNA and CDR2 YNFKEQ. Trimming removed 0 bases from V and 1 base from J; junction bases left unmatched: 5. The CDR3 sequence: CASSQDLWTSGQETQYF. The CDR3, as DNA: TGTGCCAGCAGCCAAGATCTTTGGACTAGCGGCCAAGAGACCCAGTACTTC.

This clonotype was seen ten or more times. The V and J genes are TRBV27 and TRBJ1-5; D is possibly TRBD1 (5 bases). The V end was cut by 5 bases, the J end by 2 bases, with 13 bases between. This CDR3 contains 15 residues. CDR1 is MNHEY, CDR2 SMNVEV, per germline (reference sequence). The CDR3 region is CASSPGSGGNQPQHF. CDR3 nucleotide sequence: TGTGCCAGCAGTCCGGGGTCGGGGGGCAATCAGCCCCAGCATTTT.

This chain uses TRBV5-1 with TRBJ1-4; weak D call: TRBD1 (6 bases). The germline V and J ends were trimmed by 0 bases and 8 bases, with 23 bases remaining between them. The CDR3 spans 18 residues. Germline V CDR1 and CDR2: SGHRS, YFSETQ. For the CDR3, the DNA is TGCGCCAGCAGCTTGGTGGGACAAGGCCCTACCTCTCGGGAAAAACTGTTTTTT. It translates to CASSLVGQGPTSREKLFF.

This clonotype was picked up a small number of times. CDR3 in amino acids: CASSSGDLNTGELFF. DNA of the CDR3: TGCGCCAGCAGCTCCGGGGACTTAAACACCGGGGAGCTGTTTTTT. The rearrangement links TRBV5-1 to TRBJ2-2; the D gene is possibly TRBD2 (6 bases). Germline V CDR1 and CDR2: SGHRS, YFSETQ. The V and J ends lost 3 bases and 2 bases respectively, with 11 bases between them. This CDR3 region has 15 residues. The whole variable domain, remainder taken from reference TRBV5-1 and TRBJ2-2, is KAGVTQTPRYLIKTRGQQVTLSCSPISGHRSVSWYQQTPGQGLQFLFEYFSETQRNKGNFPGRFSGRQFSNSRSEMNVSTLELGDSALYLCASSSGDLNTGELFFGEGSRLTVL.

The chain uses TRBV5-1 and TRBJ2-3, with 7 bases matching TRBD1. Trimming took 0 bases from V and 5 from J; bases not matched to a gene: 3. Looked up from germline, CDR1 is SGHRS and CDR2 is YFSETQ. The CDR3 length is 14 residues. In nucleotides, the CDR3 is TGCGCCAGCAGCTTGGGACAGGGAATAGATACGCAGTATTTT. This gives the protein CASSLGQGIDTQYF.

The chain carries TRBV5-1 and TRBJ2-7; TRBD1 matches 8 bases. The CDR3 length is 14 residues. Germline V CDR1 and CDR2: SGHRS, YFSETQ. With 0 bases clipped from V and 2 bases from J, the junction kept 1 base outside the gene matches. The DNA of the CDR3 is TGCGCCAGCAGCTTGGAGACAGGGGCCTACGAGCAGTACTTC. Its translation: CASSLETGAYEQYF.

The V gene is TRBV7-2, the J gene TRBJ2-4; TRBD2 matches 8 bases. This CDR3 region has 19 residues. Germline assignment: CDR1 SGHTA and CDR2 FQGNSA. With 5 bases clipped from V and 0 bases from J, the junction kept 15 bases outside the gene matches. CDR3 nucleotide sequence: TGTGCCAGCAGCCCCATATCGGGGGGGGCGTATGTAGCCAAAAACATTCAGTACTTC. It translates to CASSPISGGAYVAKNIQYF.

This clonotype has more than one count but fewer than ten. The chain links TRBV7-9 to TRBJ1-1; the D gene is possibly TRBD1 (6 bases). The CDR3 is 12 amino acids. Germline V gives CDR1 SEHNR, CDR2 FQNEAQ (reference sequence). Trimming removed 4 bases at V and 11 bases at J, with 14 bases between. The CDR3 DNA reads as TGTGCCAGCAGCTACCAGACAGGCAGTGCTTTCTTT. Translated: CASSYQTGSAFF.

This clonotype has just a few counts. V usage is TRBV12-3 or TRBV12-4 and J usage is TRBJ1-2; D uncertain. The CDR3 is 13 residues long. Trimming cost V 5 bases and J 0 bases, with 7 bases left between them. The CDR3 spells CASSPTTNYGYTF. Here the CDR3 DNA reads TGTGCCAGCAGTCCGACAACTAACTATGGCTACACCTTC.

This clonotype showed up many times. The chain couples TRBV12-3 or TRBV12-4 to TRBJ2-7; 10 bases fit TRBD2. V shed 4 bases and J 3 bases; nucleotides not matched to a gene: 0. The CDR3 consists of 13 residues. The DNA for the CDR3 is TGTGCCAGCAGTTGGACTAGCGGCTACGAGCAGTACTTC. Amino acid sequence: CASSWTSGYEQYF.

The genes are TRBV5-1 and TRBJ1-1; D not certain. The CDR3 is 15 residues long. Germline CDR1 SGHRS, CDR2 YFSETQ. Trimming took 4 bases from V and 1 from J, leaving 14 bases between them. The CDR3: CASSPGYSGNTEAFF. The CDR3 DNA is TGCGCCAGCAGCCCGGGTTACTCTGGGAACACTGAAGCTTTCTTT.